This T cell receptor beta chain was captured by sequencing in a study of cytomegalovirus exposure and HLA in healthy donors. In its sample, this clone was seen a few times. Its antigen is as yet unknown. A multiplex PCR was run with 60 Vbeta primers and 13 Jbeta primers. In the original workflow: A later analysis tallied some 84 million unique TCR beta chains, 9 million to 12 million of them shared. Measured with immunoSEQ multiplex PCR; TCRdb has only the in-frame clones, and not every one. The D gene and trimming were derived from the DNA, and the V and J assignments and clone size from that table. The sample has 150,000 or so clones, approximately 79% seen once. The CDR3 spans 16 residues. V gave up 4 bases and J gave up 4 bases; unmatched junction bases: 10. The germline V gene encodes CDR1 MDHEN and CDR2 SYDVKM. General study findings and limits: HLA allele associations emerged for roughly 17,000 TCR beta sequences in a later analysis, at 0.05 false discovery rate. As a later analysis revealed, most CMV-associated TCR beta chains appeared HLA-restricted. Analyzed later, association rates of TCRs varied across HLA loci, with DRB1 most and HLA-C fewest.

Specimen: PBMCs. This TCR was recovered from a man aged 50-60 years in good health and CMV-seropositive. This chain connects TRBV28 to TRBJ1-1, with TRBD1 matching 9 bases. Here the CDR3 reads CASSYGLGQGPTEAFF. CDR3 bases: TGTGCCAGCAGTTACGGCCTTGGACAGGGGCCCACTGAAGCTTTCTTT.